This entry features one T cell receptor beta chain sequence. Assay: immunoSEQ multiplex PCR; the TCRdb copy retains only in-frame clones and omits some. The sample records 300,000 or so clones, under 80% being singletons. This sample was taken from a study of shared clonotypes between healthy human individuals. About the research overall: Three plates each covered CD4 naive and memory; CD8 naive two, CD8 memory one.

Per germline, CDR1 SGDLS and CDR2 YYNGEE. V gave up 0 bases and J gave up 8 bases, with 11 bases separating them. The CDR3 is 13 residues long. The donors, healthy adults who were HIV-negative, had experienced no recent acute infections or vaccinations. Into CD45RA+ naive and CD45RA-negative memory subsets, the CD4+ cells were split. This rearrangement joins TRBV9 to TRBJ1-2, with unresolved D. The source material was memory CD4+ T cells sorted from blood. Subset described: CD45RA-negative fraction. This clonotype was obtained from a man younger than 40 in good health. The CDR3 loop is CASSVGEAGGYTF. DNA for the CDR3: TGTGCCAGCAGCGTAGGAGAGGCGGGAGGCTACACCTTC.